The sequence of this T cell receptor (beta chain) was determined in a study of CD8 T cells in ankylosing spondylitis. Overall study results and limits: Matched synovial fluid from ankylosing spondylitis patients was reported to be enriched for disease-linked clones. Clones linked to the disease showed a CD8+ phenotype. They occurred at relatively low frequencies in peripheral blood. Apparently characteristic of ankylosing spondylitis blood was a TCR beta motif (roughly eight highly homologous variants). Some motif variants were previously reported in reactive arthritis synovial fluid and blood.

Each CDR3 protein gets one entry after TCRdb re-called the 5' RACE reads with MiXCR. The table lists 400,000 to 450,000 distinct CDR3 sequences, approximately 17% of them singletons. Concerning this clonotype: Antigen: not known.

The CDR3 covers 14 residues. V shed 5 bases, J shed 3 bases, and the junction held 9 bases outside the gene matches. The germline V gene has CDR1 DFQATT and CDR2 SNEGSKA (reference sequence). Sequenced material: blood, either unsorted or a sorted T cell fraction (not recorded which). The sequence was collected from a male donor with ankylosing spondylitis. The genes are TRBV20-1 and TRBJ1-2, with 7 bases identical to TRBD1. CDR3 bases: TGCAGTGCTTCCCTCAGGGGGGATTACTATGGCTACACCTTC. This codes for CSASLRGDYYGYTF.